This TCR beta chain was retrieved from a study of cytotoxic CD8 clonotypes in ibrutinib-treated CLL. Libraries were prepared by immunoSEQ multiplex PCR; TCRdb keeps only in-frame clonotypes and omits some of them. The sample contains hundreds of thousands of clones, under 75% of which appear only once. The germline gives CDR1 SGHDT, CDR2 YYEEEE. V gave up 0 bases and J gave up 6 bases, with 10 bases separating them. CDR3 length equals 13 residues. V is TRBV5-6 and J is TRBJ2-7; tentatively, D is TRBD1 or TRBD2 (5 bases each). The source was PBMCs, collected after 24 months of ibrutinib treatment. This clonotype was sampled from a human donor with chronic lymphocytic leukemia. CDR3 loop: CASSLVGGVEQYF. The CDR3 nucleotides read TGTGCCAGCAGCTTGGTTGGGGGAGTCGAGCAGTACTTC.